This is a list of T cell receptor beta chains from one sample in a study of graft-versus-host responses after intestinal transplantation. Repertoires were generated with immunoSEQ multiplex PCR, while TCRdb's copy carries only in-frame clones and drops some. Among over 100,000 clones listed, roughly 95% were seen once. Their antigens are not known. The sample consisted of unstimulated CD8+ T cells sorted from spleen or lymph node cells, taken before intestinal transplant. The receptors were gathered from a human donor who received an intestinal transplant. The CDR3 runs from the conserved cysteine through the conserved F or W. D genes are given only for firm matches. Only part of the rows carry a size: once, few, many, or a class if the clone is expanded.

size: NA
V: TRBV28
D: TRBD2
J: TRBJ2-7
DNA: TGTGCCAGCAACCACGGGACTAGCGGGGTTAGCTCCTACGAGCAGTACTTC
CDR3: CASNHGTSGVSSYEQYF

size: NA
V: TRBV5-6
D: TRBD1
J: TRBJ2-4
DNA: TGTGCCAGCAGCTTGGCGCTCGGACAGGGGGAGGAGAACATTCAGTACTTC
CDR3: CASSLALGQGEENIQYF

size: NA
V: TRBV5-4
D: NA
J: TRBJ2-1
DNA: TGTGCCAGCAGCCCGTGGTCCGGGAACAATGAGCAGTTCTTC
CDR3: CASSPWSGNNEQFF

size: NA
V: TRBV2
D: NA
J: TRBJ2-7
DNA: TGTGCCATCTTGCGCTCCGGGGTTACATCCTACGAGCAGTACTTC
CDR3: CAILRSGVTSYEQYF

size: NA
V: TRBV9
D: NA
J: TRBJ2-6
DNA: TGTGCCAGCAGCGCCGTAGGAGGTCCATCTGGGGCCAACGTCCTGACTTTC
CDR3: CASSAVGGPSGANVLTF

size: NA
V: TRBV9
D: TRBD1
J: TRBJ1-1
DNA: TGTGCCAGCAGCGGGGGACAGGGGCAAGCTTTCTTT
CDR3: CASSGGQGQAFF

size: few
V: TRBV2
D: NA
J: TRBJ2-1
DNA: TGTGCCAGCAGTGAGTCGTTGGTTTACAATGAGCAGTTCTTC
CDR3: CASSESLVYNEQFF

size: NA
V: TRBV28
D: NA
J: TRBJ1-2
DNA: TGTGCCAGCAGTTTATTGGTAGGGAAGTTAAGAAAGGGGGGCTACACCTTC
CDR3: CASSLLVGKLRKGGYTF

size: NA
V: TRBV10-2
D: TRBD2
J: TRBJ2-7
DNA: TGCGCCAGCAGTGAACTAGCGGGACCCTACGAGCAGTACTTC
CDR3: CASSELAGPYEQYF

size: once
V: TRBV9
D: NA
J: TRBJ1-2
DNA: TGTGCCAGCAGCGTAGACCTGGCGGGCTATGGCTACACCTTC
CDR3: CASSVDLAGYGYTF

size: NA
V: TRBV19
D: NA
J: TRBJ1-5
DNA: TGTGCCAGTAACAATCAGCCCCAGCATTTT
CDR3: CASNNQPQHF

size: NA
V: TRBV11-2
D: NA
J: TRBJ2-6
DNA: TGTGCCAGCAGCTTCAGGTGGGAATCCTCTGGGGCCAACGTCCTGACTTTC
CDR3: CASSFRWESSGANVLTF

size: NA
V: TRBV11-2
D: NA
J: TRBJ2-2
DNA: TGTGCCAGCAGCCTGAACACCGGGGAGCTGTTTTTT
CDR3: CASSLNTGELFF

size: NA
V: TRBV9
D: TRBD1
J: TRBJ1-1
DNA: TGTGCCAGCAGCGCGACAGGGGGTATGCCCCGAGGCACTGAAGCTTTCTTT
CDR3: CASSATGGMPRGTEAFF

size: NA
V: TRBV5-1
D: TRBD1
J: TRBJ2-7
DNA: TGCGCCAGCAGCTTAAACAGGGGAATCGTCTACGAGCAGTACTTC
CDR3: CASSLNRGIVYEQYF

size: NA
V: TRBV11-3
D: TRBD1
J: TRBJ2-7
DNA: TGTGCCAGCAGCTTAGGGACAGGGGGCTCCTACGAGCAGTACTTC
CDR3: CASSLGTGGSYEQYF

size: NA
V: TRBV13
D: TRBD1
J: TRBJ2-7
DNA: TGTGCCAGCAGCCCCGGGACAGTCTACGAGCAGTACTTC
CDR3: CASSPGTVYEQYF

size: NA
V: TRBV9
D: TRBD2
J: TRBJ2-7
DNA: TGTGCCAGCGGCGTTAGCGGGGACGGGAAGAACGAGCAGTACTTC
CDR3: CASGVSGDGKNEQYF

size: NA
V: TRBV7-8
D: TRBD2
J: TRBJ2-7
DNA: TGTGCCAGCAGCCAAGGGACTAGCGGGTTGTACGAGCAGTACTTC
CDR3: CASSQGTSGLYEQYF

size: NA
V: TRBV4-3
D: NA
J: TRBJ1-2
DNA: TGCGCCAGCAGCCAAGTCCTCCCCCGGGGCTACACCTTC
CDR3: CASSQVLPRGYTF

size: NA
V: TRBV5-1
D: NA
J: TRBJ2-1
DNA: TGCGCCAGCAGCTTGAGGGCTGCCTGGGAGCAGTTCTTC
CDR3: CASSLRAAWEQFF

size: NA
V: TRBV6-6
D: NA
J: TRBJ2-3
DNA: TGTGCCAGCAGCAACGCGGGAGCGGGCAGGGGTTCGCAGTATTTT
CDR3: CASSNAGAGRGSQYF

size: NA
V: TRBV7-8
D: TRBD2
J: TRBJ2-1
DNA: TGTGCCAGCAGCGTAAGAGCTAGCGGGAGCTACAATGAGCAGTTCTTC
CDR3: CASSVRASGSYNEQFF

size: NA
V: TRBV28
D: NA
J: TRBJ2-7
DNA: TGTGCCAGCGGCAGGGGCCCCTACGAGCAGTACTTC
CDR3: CASGRGPYEQYF

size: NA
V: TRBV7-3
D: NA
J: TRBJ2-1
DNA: TGTGCCAGCAGCTTATCCTCGAGTCATCGCAATGAGCAGTTCTTC
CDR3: CASSLSSSHRNEQFF

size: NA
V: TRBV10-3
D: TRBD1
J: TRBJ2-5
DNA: TGTGCCATCAGTGAGTTGCCCCTGCGGACAGGGCAAGAGACCCAGTACTTC
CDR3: CAISELPLRTGQETQYF

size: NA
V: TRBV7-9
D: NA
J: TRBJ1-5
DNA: TGTGCCAGCAGCTCCGATAGTTATCAGCCCCAGCATTTT
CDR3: CASSSDSYQPQHF

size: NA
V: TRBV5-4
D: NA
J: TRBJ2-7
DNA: TGTGCCAGCAGCGCCGAGGGCCCCCTGGAGGGGGAGCAGTACTTC
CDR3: CASSAEGPLEGEQYF

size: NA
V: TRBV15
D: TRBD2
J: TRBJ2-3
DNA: TGTGCCGCCAGCAGGAGGGCTAGCGGGACAGATACGCAGTATTTT
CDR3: CAASRRASGTDTQYF

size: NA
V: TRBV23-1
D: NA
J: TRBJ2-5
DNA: TGCGCCAGCATCCAACTCCCGGGCGGTTGTAGGGAGACCCAGTACTTC
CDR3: CASIQLPGGCRETQYF

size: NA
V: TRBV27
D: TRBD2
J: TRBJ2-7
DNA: TGTGCCAGCAGTTTACTAGCGGGAGGGTACGAGCAGTACTTC
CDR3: CASSLLAGGYEQYF

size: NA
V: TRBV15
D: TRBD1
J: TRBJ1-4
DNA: TGTGCCACCAACCCGACAGGGCTCTGGGATGAAAAACTGTTTTTT
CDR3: CATNPTGLWDEKLFF

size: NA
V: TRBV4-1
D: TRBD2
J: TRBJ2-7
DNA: TGCGCCAGCAGCCAAAGACTAGCGGTCGGGGAGCAGTACTTC
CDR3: CASSQRLAVGEQYF

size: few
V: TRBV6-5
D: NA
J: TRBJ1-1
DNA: TGTGCCAGCAGTTACGGGGCGGGGAACACTGAAGCTTTCTTT
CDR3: CASSYGAGNTEAFF

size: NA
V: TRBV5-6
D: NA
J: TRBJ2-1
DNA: TGTGCCAGCAGCTCCGGGACACGTTCCTACAATGAGCAGTTCTTC
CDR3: CASSSGTRSYNEQFF

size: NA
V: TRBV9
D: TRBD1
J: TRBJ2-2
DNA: TGTGCCAGCAGCGTCCAGGGGGCGAACGGGGAGCTGTTTTTT
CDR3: CASSVQGANGELFF